Below, 7 T cell receptor beta chains from the same sample are listed, as sequenced in a study of T-cell reconstitution after alpha-beta-depleted transplantation in children. Unique molecular identifiers were incorporated during preparation of the TCRbeta library. TCRdb itself ran the PCR reads through MiXCR, one entry per CDR3 protein. This repertoire shows about 72,000 distinct CDR3 sequences, around 6.6% found once; its top ten account for about 2.3%. Here the sequenced sample was PBMCs from the stem cell graft donor, taken from the stem cell graft. Receptors originate from a human donor who donated a stem cell graft to a child with acute lymphoblastic leukemia.

This clonotype turned up a few times. The V and J genes are TRBV18 and TRBJ2-5, with no clear D. CDR1 and CDR2 (germline): KGHSH, LQKENI. Trimming took 0 bases from V and 4 from J, leaving 3 bases between them. The CDR3 consists of 12 residues. DNA of the CDR3: TGTGCCAGCTCACCACCGGGAGAGACCCAGTACTTC. Its protein is CASSPPGETQYF.

This clonotype was counted between two and nine times. The chain recombines TRBV10-3 with TRBJ1-5; D is uncertain. Trimming pared 0 bases from V and 2 bases from J, leaving 5 bases between. The germline gives CDR1 ENHRY, CDR2 SYGVKD. The CDR3 extends over 14 amino acids. The DNA for the CDR3 is TGTGCCATCAGTGAGTCGATCGGCAATCAGCCCCAGCATTTT. It codes for CAISESIGNQPQHF.

The chain carries TRBV6-1 and TRBJ2-5, with unresolved D. V lost 3 bases, J lost 5 bases, and 7 bases lay in between. Germline CDR1 reads MNHNS; CDR2 reads SASEGT. CDR3 length equals 12 residues. The DNA of the CDR3 is TGTGCCAGCAGTGACCTCAGGGAGACCCAGTACTTC. Its protein product is CASSDLRETQYF.

The sample holds many counts of this clonotype. This rearrangement joins TRBV24-1 to TRBJ2-1, with TRBD2 as a possible D gene (6 bases). Looked up from germline, CDR1 is KGHDR and CDR2 is SFDVKD. CDR3 length equals 16 residues. V shed 4 bases and J shed 5 bases, with 17 bases lying between them. The CDR3 region has the DNA TGTGCCACCAGTGACAACTCCCGGGGAGGCCACAATGAGCAGTTCTTC. Amino acid sequence: CATSDNSRGGHNEQFF.

This clonotype was seen many times. V and J are TRBV27 and TRBJ2-1, with 11 bases aligning to TRBD2. CDR1 is MNHEY, CDR2 SMNVEV, per germline (reference sequence). This CDR3 is 16 amino acids long. Losses at the gene ends were 5 bases for V and 9 bases for J; bases not matched to a gene: 12. CDR3 amino acids: CASSPIAGGPKIEQFF. The CDR3 DNA reads as TGTGCCAGCAGTCCGATAGCGGGAGGGCCTAAAATTGAGCAGTTCTTC.

This clonotype showed up many times. The J gene is TRBJ2-5, the V gene TRBV7-3, with 8 positions matching TRBD2. With 5 bases clipped from V and 1 base from J, the junction kept 3 bases outside the gene matches. The CDR3 runs 14 residues. Germline CDR1 is SGHTA and CDR2 is FQGTGA. In nucleotides, the CDR3 is TGTGCCAGCAGCCGTAGCGGGGCCCAAGAGACCCAGTACTTC. It is translated as CASSRSGAQETQYF.

In this sample, this clonotype turned up a few times. The chain recombines TRBV5-1 with TRBJ2-1; 8 bases fit TRBD2. Looked up from germline, CDR1 is SGHRS and CDR2 is YFSETQ. The CDR3 is made up of 15 amino acids. Losses at the gene ends were 2 bases for V and 5 bases for J; bases not matched to a gene: 6. DNA for the CDR3: TGCGCCAGCAGCTTCGGGACTAGAACAGACAATGAGCAGTTCTTC. The encoded protein is CASSFGTRTDNEQFF.